The 5 T cell receptor beta chains below come from one sample, sequenced in a study of a mutant IDH1 vaccine in newly diagnosed glioma. Some clones are missing from TCRdb's copy, which holds only in-frame ones; the method was immunoSEQ multiplex PCR. The sample lists roughly 25,000 clones, 70% to 90% occurring once. Time point denoted: week 35, safety follow-up. Topical imiquimod was applied with each vaccine dose, which held 300 ug of mutant IDH1 20-mer peptide. Their antigens remain unidentified. The sample was PBMCs, taken from a glioma patient whose treatment included an IDH1 peptide vaccine. These receptors were taken from a young man with glioma.

The genes are TRBV9 and TRBJ1-3; a weak D match, TRBD1 (5 bases). CDR1 is SGDLS, CDR2 YYNGEE, per germline. Trimming removed 1 base at V and 0 bases at J, with 8 bases between. The CDR3 covers 15 residues. The CDR3, as DNA: TGTGCCAGCAGCGTAAGGGGTATCTCTGGAAACACCATATATTTT. Its translation is CASSVRGISGNTIYF.

V and J are TRBV2 and TRBJ1-1; D may be TRBD1 (6 bases). The CDR3 totals 15 residues. Trimming shortened V by 4 bases and J by 1 base, and 13 bases separated the two germline ends. Germline V CDR1 and CDR2: SNHLY, FYNNEI. CDR3 nucleotide sequence: TGTGCCAGCAGTGGGGGAAGGGGGTCGAACACTGAAGCTTTCTTT. It specifies CASSGGRGSNTEAFF.

The chain links TRBV2 to TRBJ1-6; D gene unclear. The CDR3 loop spans 14 amino acids. V lost 6 bases and J lost 7, with 13 bases in between. The germline CDR1 and CDR2 sequences are SNHLY and FYNNEI. CDR3 protein: CASSERVKNSPLHF. The CDR3 DNA sequence: TGTGCCAGCAGCGAGCGGGTAAAAAATTCACCCCTCCACTTT.

This chain uses TRBV30 with TRBJ2-3, with D perhaps TRBD1 (6 bases). The V and J ends lost 1 base and 5 bases respectively, with 16 bases between them. CDR3 length: 15 residues. Germline V lookup: CDR1 GTSNPN, CDR2 SVGIG (reference sequence). As DNA, the CDR3 is TGTGCCTGGAGTGCAGGGGACATCGGGGTAGATACGCAGTATTTT. As protein: CAWSAGDIGVDTQYF.

The V and J genes are TRBV4-1 and TRBJ2-2; TRBD2 aligns across 7 bases. V gave up 5 bases and J gave up 2 bases; unmatched junction bases: 8. Germline CDR1 is MGHRA and CDR2 is YSYEKL. This CDR3 has 16 residues. The CDR3 region has the DNA TGCGCCAGCAGCACCCCGGGACTATCTAACACCGGGGAGCTGTTTTTT. Translating it yields CASSTPGLSNTGELFF.